The 31 T cell receptor beta chains presented below share a single source sample, sequenced in a study of cytomegalovirus exposure and HLA in healthy donors. The PCR used 60 Vbeta and 13 Jbeta primers. Clones were read by immunoSEQ multiplex PCR, and TCRdb kept only the in-frame ones, dropping some. The sample comprises some 56,000 clones, approximately 80% of which are singletons, and 1.5% to 2% rests with the top ten. Source material: PBMCs. The receptors were gathered from a human donor in good health.

The chain joins TRBV7-2 to TRBJ2-2; 7 bases fit TRBD2. Germline loops: CDR1 SGHTA, CDR2 FQGNSA. V shed 7 bases and J 9 bases; nucleotides not matched to a gene: 11. The CDR3 consists of 14 residues. The CDR3 region is CASTYYGGIRELFF. The CDR3, as DNA: TGTGCCAGCACCTATTACGGGGGGATACGGGAGCTGTTTTTT.

The chain employs TRBV27 and TRBJ2-1; 9 positions agree with TRBD2. Per germline, CDR1 MNHEY and CDR2 SMNVEV (reference sequence). CDR3 size: 14 residues. J was trimmed by 7 bases and V by 3 bases; bases with no gene match: 4. CDR3 sequence reads: CASSFAGGENEQFF. The DNA of the CDR3 is TGTGCCAGCAGTTTTGCGGGGGGGGAAAATGAGCAGTTCTTC.

This rearrangement joins TRBV10-1 to TRBJ2-3; 9 bases line up with TRBD2. J lost 2 bases, V lost 3 bases, and 3 bases had no gene match. The CDR3 is 15 amino acids. The V gene's germline CDR1 is WNHNN and CDR2 SYGVQD (reference sequence). The CDR3 bases are TGCGCCAGCAGTGAACGGACTAGCGTCACAGATACGCAGTATTTT. Protein: CASSERTSVTDTQYF.

The chain links TRBV30 to TRBJ2-1; 8 positions match TRBD2. The CDR3 is 16 residues long. V was pared by 6 bases and J by 3 bases, with 13 bases of the junction left unmatched. Germline-derived CDR1 and CDR2 are GTSNPN and SVGIG (reference sequence). CDR3: CACYPPDSGDYNEQFF. The CDR3 DNA reads TGTGCCTGTTACCCTCCGGATAGCGGGGACTACAATGAGCAGTTCTTC.

The gene calls are TRBV27 and TRBJ2-7, with a possible D match to TRBD2 (7 bases). V shed 0 bases and J shed 6 bases, with 9 bases lying between them. Germline V gene lookup returns CDR1 MNHEY and CDR2 SMNVEV (reference sequence). This CDR3 region has 13 residues. The chain's CDR3 is CASSLSGGGEQYF. The CDR3 DNA sequence: TGTGCCAGCAGTTTATCGGGAGGGGGCGAGCAGTACTTC.

This clone was counted between two and nine times. The chain is built from TRBV19 and TRBJ1-2, with TRBD1 matching 7 bases. The CDR3 runs to 14 residues. V dropped 7 bases and J dropped 1; count of bases not matched to a gene: 6. CDR1 and CDR2 (germline): LNHDA, SQIVND (reference sequence). The CDR3 here is CASKRGQLNYGYTF. The DNA for the CDR3 is TGTGCCAGTAAACGGGGACAGCTTAACTATGGCTACACCTTC.

This chain uses TRBV28 with TRBJ2-4; perhaps TRBD2 as D (6 bases). The CDR3 sequence is 17 residues long. Per the germline V gene, CDR1 is MDHEN and CDR2 is SYDVKM. The germline V and J ends were trimmed by 2 bases and 1 base, with 15 bases remaining between them. CDR3 sequence (DNA): TGTGCCAGCAGTTTAGCGGGGTCCACGAGGGCCAAAAACATTCAGTACTTC. It codes for CASSLAGSTRAKNIQYF.

V gene TRBV5-5 combines with J gene TRBJ1-2, with no clear D. V lost 3 bases and J 4 bases, leaving 13 bases between the germline ends. The V gene's germline CDR1 is SGHKS and CDR2 YYEKEE (reference sequence). The CDR3 consists of 14 residues. This CDR3 reads CASSSKSSGYGYTF. The CDR3 bases are TGTGCCAGCAGCTCGAAGTCGAGCGGCTATGGCTACACCTTC.

This clone was counted a few times. The chain carries TRBV30 and TRBJ1-6; 7 bases align to TRBD1. CDR3 length equals 13 residues. Losses at the gene ends were 5 bases for V and 7 bases for J; bases not matched to a gene: 5. Germline V CDR1 and CDR2: GTSNPN, SVGIG (reference sequence). CDR3: CAWVDRENSPLHF. The CDR3 DNA is TGTGCCTGGGTCGACAGGGAGAATTCACCCCTCCACTTT.

This chain links TRBV5-6 with TRBJ1-2; D perhaps matches TRBD1 (6 bases). Germline-derived CDR1 and CDR2 are SGHDT and YYEEEE. V lost 0 bases, J lost 13 bases, and 16 bases lay in between. The CDR3 has 13 residues. CDR3 amino acids: CASSLGVGALFTF. CDR3 in DNA: TGTGCCAGCAGCTTGGGAGTGGGGGCCTTGTTCACCTTC.

The gene calls are TRBV9 and TRBJ1-1; unclear D gene. Germline CDR1 SGDLS, CDR2 YYNGEE. Trimming took 0 bases from V and 0 from J, leaving 9 bases between them. There are 15 residues in the CDR3. This CDR3 is CASSVAPGLNTEAFF. CDR3 nucleotide sequence: TGTGCCAGCAGCGTAGCTCCAGGTTTGAACACTGAAGCTTTCTTT.

The V call is TRBV6-6, the J call TRBJ1-4, with D possibly matching TRBD1 (5 bases). The V end was cut by 0 bases, the J end by 3 bases, with 8 bases between. The CDR3 sequence is 15 residues long. The germline CDR1 and CDR2 sequences are MNHNY and SVGAGI (reference sequence). CDR3 residues: CASSYSGLSNEKLFF. For the CDR3, the DNA is TGTGCCAGCAGTTACTCGGGGCTTTCTAATGAAAAACTGTTTTTT.

This clone appeared a single time. V gene TRBV5-6 combines with J gene TRBJ2-5, with 14 bases lining up with TRBD2. There are 13 residues in the CDR3. J gave up 11 bases and V 5 bases, and 5 bases lay outside the gene matches. Germline values: CDR1 SGHDT, CDR2 YYEEEE. CDR3 protein: CASRVTSGREQYF. The CDR3 DNA reads TGTGCCAGCAGGGTGACTAGCGGGAGGGAGCAGTACTTC.

J is TRBJ2-1 and V is TRBV5-4, with 10 nucleotides matching TRBD1. Per the germline V gene, CDR1 is SGHNT and CDR2 is YYREEE (reference sequence). V shed 4 bases, J shed 3 bases, and the junction held 7 bases outside the gene matches. The CDR3 runs to 16 residues. The CDR3 coding sequence is TGTGCCAGCAGCAGTGGACAGGGGGATTACTACAATGAGCAGTTCTTC. Translating it yields CASSSGQGDYYNEQFF.

J is TRBJ1-5 and V is TRBV4-2, with 9 bases aligning to TRBD1. J lost 3 bases, V lost 4 bases, and 10 bases had no gene match. CDR1 and CDR2 (germline): LGHNA, YNFKEQ. The CDR3 loop spans 17 amino acids. The CDR3 here is CASSPRLRDRDNQPQHF. DNA for the CDR3: TGTGCCAGCAGCCCCAGACTCCGGGACAGGGACAATCAGCCCCAGCATTTT.

This chain links TRBV6-1 with TRBJ1-2; TRBD1 matches at 12 bases. This CDR3 has 13 residues. Germline CDR1 MNHNS, CDR2 SASEGT. V shed 3 bases and J 14 bases; nucleotides not matched to a gene: 7. CDR3 loop: CASSDRDRGHHTF. The CDR3 DNA reads as TGTGCCAGCAGTGATAGGGACAGGGGGCACCATACCTTC.

The rearrangement links TRBV11-2 to TRBJ2-7, with D tentatively TRBD2 (5 bases). V lost 3 bases, J lost 3 bases, and 24 bases lay in between. The V gene's germline CDR1 is SGHAT and CDR2 FQNNGV. The CDR3 has 18 amino acids. CDR3 in amino acids: CASSFTSGVDTYFYEQYF. CDR3 sequence (DNA): TGTGCCAGCAGCTTTACTAGTGGGGTGGATACGTACTTCTACGAGCAGTACTTC.

This clone was recorded a few times. V usage is TRBV7-3 and J usage is TRBJ2-7; 11 bases agree with TRBD1. The germline CDR1 and CDR2 sequences are SGHTA and FQGTGA. The ends lost 2 bases at V and 12 bases at J; junction bases unmatched: 9. This CDR3 is 14 amino acids long. DNA for the CDR3: TGTGCCAGCAGCTTAGGGGGACAGGGGGAAACCCGGTACTTC. Its translation is CASSLGGQGETRYF.

V usage is TRBV6-5 and J usage is TRBJ2-5; D might be TRBD2 (5 bases). The tail of the sequence fits TRBJ2-7 better, so the J call may be wrong. In germline, CDR1 is MNHEY, CDR2 SVGAGI. The CDR3 runs to 14 residues. The CDR3 DNA reads TGTGCCAGCACCCTGGACGGGGAGTCCTACGAGCAGTACTTC. It translates to CASTLDGESYEQYF.

In its sample, this clone was seen a few times. The V call is TRBV28, the J call TRBJ2-6; possible D gene TRBD2, 6 bases. CDR3 length: 16 amino acids. Trimming removed 6 bases at V and 0 bases at J, with 12 bases between. The germline V gene encodes CDR1 MDHEN and CDR2 SYDVKM. The CDR3 here is CASRPGLSSGANVLTF. The DNA for the CDR3 is TGTGCCAGCAGGCCGGGACTGAGCTCTGGGGCCAACGTCCTGACTTTC.

This chain joins TRBV11-1 and TRBJ1-1; TRBD1 might be the D (5 bases). V was trimmed by 5 bases and J by 3 bases, leaving 13 bases between them. The CDR3 length is 14 residues. The germline V gene encodes CDR1 SGHAT and CDR2 FQDESV (reference sequence). The CDR3 reads CASSVLTGYTEAFF. The CDR3 DNA sequence: TGTGCCAGCAGCGTACTAACAGGATACACTGAAGCTTTCTTT.

This clone has more than one count but fewer than ten. The chain has TRBV19 and TRBJ1-3, with D perhaps matching TRBD1 (5 bases). The CDR3 is made up of 14 amino acids. V was pared by 3 bases and J by 4 bases, with 10 bases between. Germline CDR1 and CDR2: LNHDA and SQIVND (reference sequence). The CDR3 sequence: CASSISTVGNTIYF. The CDR3 DNA reads as TGTGCCAGTAGTATCTCGACAGTGGGAAACACCATATATTTT.

This clone was detected a few times. This chain joins TRBV15 and TRBJ1-5; no clear D. The CDR3 is made up of 13 amino acids. Germline CDR1 LNHNV, CDR2 YYDKDF (reference sequence). V lost 1 base, J lost 6 bases, and 7 bases lay in between. The chain's CDR3 is CATSRVRGQPQHF. The CDR3 DNA follows: TGTGCCACCAGCAGAGTCCGGGGTCAGCCCCAGCATTTT.

CDR3 bases: TGTGCCAGTACACGGGGGACGCCACCTAATCAGCCCCAGCATTTT. This gives the protein CASTRGTPPNQPQHF. The V and J genes are TRBV19 and TRBJ1-5; possible D gene TRBD1, 5 bases. CDR3 length: 15 amino acids. Trimming left V 7 bases short and J 4 bases short, with 17 bases between. Germline V CDR1 and CDR2: LNHDA, SQIVND (reference sequence).

The chain joins TRBV10-2 to TRBJ1-2; D might be TRBD1 (6 bases). Germline V gives CDR1 WSHSY, CDR2 SAAADI. There are 13 residues in the CDR3. Trimming pared 5 bases from V and 8 bases from J, leaving 15 bases between. CDR3 sequence: CASSSGHYGGYTF. CDR3 sequence (DNA): TGCGCCAGCAGTTCGGGACACTACGGGGGCTACACCTTC.

The rearrangement links TRBV6-5 to TRBJ2-6, with D perhaps TRBD2 (5 bases). The CDR3 length is 14 residues. Trimming removed 4 bases from V and 2 bases from J, with 6 bases in between. CDR1 is MNHEY and CDR2 is SVGAGI in the germline V gene. DNA of the CDR3: TGTGCCAGCAGTTCGAGGGCTGGGGCCAACGTCCTGACTTTC. Translated: CASSSRAGANVLTF.

The V and J genes are TRBV28 and TRBJ2-1; 7 bases align to TRBD2. The CDR3 has 15 amino acids. Germline trimming cut 2 bases from V and 9 bases from J; bases unmatched to any gene: 10. Germline V gives CDR1 MDHEN, CDR2 SYDVKM. The CDR3 protein is CASSLMGRRETEQFF. In nucleotides, the CDR3 is TGTGCCAGCAGTTTAATGGGGAGGCGGGAGACTGAGCAGTTCTTC. The full variable domain, its missing parts supplied by reference TRBV28 and TRBJ2-1, is DVKVTQSSRYLVKRTGEKVFLECVQDMDHENMFWYRQDPGLGLRLIYFSYDVKMKEKGDIPEGYSVSREKKERFSLILESASTNQTSMYLCASSLMGRRETEQFFGPGTRLTVL.

This chain uses TRBV11-1 with TRBJ2-5, with a possible D match to TRBD1 (6 bases). V lost 7 bases and J 3 bases, leaving 18 bases between the germline ends. Germline V gene lookup returns CDR1 SGHAT and CDR2 FQDESV (reference sequence). CDR3 size: 15 residues. CDR3 bases: TGTGCCAGCAACCTGCTTGAAGGGGGTGAAGAGACCCAGTACTTC. It is translated as CASNLLEGGEETQYF.

This clone was observed once. V usage is TRBV4-1 and J usage is TRBJ2-6, with D perhaps TRBD1 (6 bases). Germline CDR1 is MGHRA and CDR2 is YSYEKL. Trimming removed 0 bases from V and 1 base from J, with 16 bases in between. The CDR3 is 19 residues long. This CDR3 reads CASSQDGAGTKSGANVLTF. The CDR3 DNA reads as TGCGCCAGCAGCCAAGATGGAGCAGGGACAAAATCTGGGGCCAACGTCCTGACTTTC.

This chain connects TRBV5-1 to TRBJ2-1, with 7 bases aligning to TRBD1. Per germline, CDR1 SGHRS and CDR2 YFSETQ. The CDR3 has 14 residues. The J segment lost 4 bases and the V segment lost 10 bases, leaving 11 bases of the junction unmatched. The DNA for the CDR3 is TGCGCCGGCCGGGACAGCCCTGCATACAATGAGCAGTTCTTC. Protein product: CAGRDSPAYNEQFF. Combining the CDR3 with reference TRBV5-1 and TRBJ2-1 gives the whole variable domain KAGVTQTPRYLIKTRGQQVTLSCSPISGHRSVSWYQQTPGQGLQFLFEYFSETQRNKGNFPGRFSGRQFSNSRSEMNVSTLELGDSALYLCAGRDSPAYNEQFFGPGTRLTVL.

This chain connects TRBV7-3 to TRBJ2-2; 7 bases agree with TRBD2. The CDR3 is made up of 16 amino acids. From germline, CDR1 is SGHTA and CDR2 FQGTGA. Unmatched junction bases numbered 9, after V lost 5 bases and J lost 3 bases. The CDR3 DNA follows: TGTGCCAGCAGCCCTCTGGCGGGGGATCACACCGGGGAGCTGTTTTTT. It specifies CASSPLAGDHTGELFF.